These 32 T cell receptor beta chains were all obtained from the same sample, sequenced in a study of blood T cell repertoires in COVID-19 (dated by TCRdb to the early 2020s). Libraries were constructed by the immunoSEQ multiplex PCR assay. TCRdb re-hosts the immuneACCESS table, in-frame sequences only. Its copies lack some clones; in the studies checked, an unresolved V gene accounts for under half of them, and the cause for the rest is not known. This sample gives around 31,000 clones in total; approximately 89% of them show up just once. Jointly, the top ten make up under 4.5% of the sample. The specimen was peripheral blood. Receptor source: a man aged 60 to 75 with acute or convalescent COVID-19.

Only a few counts were recorded for this clone. The V call is TRBV7-2, the J call TRBJ2-7; 11 bases match TRBD2. J was trimmed by 6 bases and V by 5 bases; bases with no gene match: 3. CDR1 is SGHTA and CDR2 is FQGNSA in the germline V gene. The CDR3 length is 13 residues. The CDR3 nucleotides are TGTGCCAGCAGCCGAGGGACTAGCGGCGAGCAGTACGTC. This translates into CASSRGTSGEQYV.

The V call is TRBV2, the J call TRBJ1-2; TRBD1 matches 9 bases. The CDR3 contains 15 residues. Per the germline V gene, CDR1 is SNHLY and CDR2 is FYNNEI. The junction had 14 bases not matched to a gene; V was cut back by 8 bases and J by 7 bases. The CDR3 sequence: CASFSGTGTLAGYTF. The CDR3 region has the DNA TGTGCCAGCTTTTCCGGGACAGGGACTTTGGCTGGCTACACCTTC.

This rearrangement joins TRBV29-1 to TRBJ2-5; D is unresolved. The CDR3 contains 17 residues. V was shortened by 3 bases and J by 0 bases, with 20 bases between the two germline ends. Germline CDR1 and CDR2: SQVTM and ANQGSEA. The CDR3 protein is CSVEGSFPRRNQETQYF. The DNA for the CDR3 is TGCAGCGTTGAGGGTAGCTTTCCCCGAAGGAACCAAGAGACCCAGTACTTC.

This chain joins TRBV7-9 and TRBJ2-6; tentative D call: TRBD1 (6 bases). Germline lookup yields CDR1 SEHNR and CDR2 FQNEAQ (reference sequence). V lost 2 bases and J 2 bases, leaving 7 bases between the germline ends. The CDR3 contains 15 residues. CDR3 sequence reads: CASSLSGAGANVLTF. Written as DNA, the CDR3 is TGTGCCAGCAGCTTATCAGGGGCTGGGGCCAACGTCCTGACTTTC.

The chain uses TRBV6-5 and TRBJ2-7, with D possibly TRBD1 on 6 matching bases. CDR3 size: 14 residues. Germline V CDR1 and CDR2: MNHEY, SVGAGI. The V and J ends lost 4 bases and 1 base respectively, with 11 bases between them. CDR3 amino acids: CASSWSQGSYEQYV. Here the CDR3 DNA reads TGTGCCAGCAGTTGGTCCCAGGGGTCCTACGAGCAGTACGTC.

The chain couples TRBV7-9 to TRBJ2-3; unclear D gene. Germline V CDR1 and CDR2: SEHNR, FQNEAQ (reference sequence). V was shortened by 6 bases and J by 2 bases, with 15 bases between the two germline ends. CDR3 size: 15 residues. CDR3 DNA: TGTGCCAGCAGGCCGTCACAAATCCTCACAGATACGCAGTATTTT. Residues: CASRPSQILTDTQYF. The full variable domain, with the rest looked up from reference TRBV7-9 and TRBJ2-3, is DTGVSQNPRHKITKRGQNVTFRCDPISEHNRLYWYRQTLGQGPEFLTYFQNEAQLEKSRLLSDRFSAERPKGSFSTLEIQRTEQGDSAMYLCASRPSQILTDTQYFGPGTRLTVL.

The V gene is TRBV5-1, the J gene TRBJ2-6; TRBD1 matches 7 bases. Trimming took 6 bases from V and 0 from J; bases not matched to a gene: 9. Looked up from germline, CDR1 is SGHRS and CDR2 is YFSETQ. The CDR3 sequence is 17 residues long. The CDR3 is CASNPGQTYSGANVLTF. DNA of the CDR3: TGCGCCAGCAATCCGGGACAGACCTACTCTGGGGCCAACGTCCTGACTTTC.

The CDR3 coding sequence is TGTGCCACCAGTGATACAGGGGGCCCCTACAATGAGCAGTTCTTC. Protein: CATSDTGGPYNEQFF. The gene calls are TRBV24-1 and TRBJ2-1; 9 positions agree with TRBD1. The CDR3 sequence is 15 residues long. Looked up from germline, CDR1 is KGHDR and CDR2 is SFDVKD. After removal of 3 bases from V and 2 bases from J, the junction contained 1 base not matched to a gene.

The chain is built from TRBV4-1 and TRBJ2-3; TRBD2 aligns across 11 bases. V trimming: 4 bases; J trimming: 2 bases; junction bases outside the gene matches: 14. Germline V lookup: CDR1 MGHRA, CDR2 YSYEKL. The CDR3 is 19 residues long. The CDR3 nucleotides read TGCGCCAGCAGCCTCAGGGGGGGCACTAGCGGGAGTGTCACAGATACGCAGTATTTT. Translating it yields CASSLRGGTSGSVTDTQYF.

This CDR3 reads CASSESRRGQGSGYTF. For the CDR3, the DNA is TGTGCCAGCAGTGAATCCCGACGAGGACAGGGTTCTGGCTACACCTTC. The chain uses TRBV6-1 and TRBJ1-2, with 8 bases lining up with TRBD1. The germline CDR1 and CDR2 sequences are MNHNS and SASEGT. V shed 2 bases and J 7 bases; nucleotides not matched to a gene: 12. The CDR3 runs 16 residues.

The V and J genes are TRBV6-5 and TRBJ2-1, with D hard to call. Germline-derived CDR1 and CDR2 are MNHEY and SVGAGI. CDR3 length equals 12 residues. Trimming removed 5 bases at V and 9 bases at J, with 11 bases between. As DNA, the CDR3 is TGTGCCAGCAGTCACATACCGGGTGAGCAGTTCTTC. Translation gives CASSHIPGEQFF.

The V gene is TRBV12-3 or TRBV12-4, the J gene TRBJ2-6; D gene unclear. The CDR3 loop spans 11 amino acids. Deletions cut 5 bases from V and 10 bases from J, with 6 bases between. The CDR3 bases are TGTGCCAGCAGTGCCACAAACGTCCTGACTTTC. Amino acids: CASSATNVLTF.

The gene calls are TRBV7-9 and TRBJ1-1; TRBD1 agrees at 8 bases. Germline-derived CDR1 and CDR2 are SEHNR and FQNEAQ (reference sequence). The V segment lost 4 bases and the J segment 11 bases; nucleotides outside the gene matches: 9. This CDR3 is 13 amino acids long. CDR3 sequence (DNA): TGTGCCAGCAGCTCGGGGACAGGCAATGAGGCTTTCTTT. It translates to CASSSGTGNEAFF.

This sequence joins TRBV4-2 and TRBJ2-4; possibly TRBD2 for D (6 bases). V was trimmed by 5 bases and J by 3 bases, leaving 11 bases between them. Germline V CDR1 and CDR2: LGHNA, YNFKEQ. The CDR3 consists of 14 residues. DNA of the CDR3: TGTGCCAGCAGCACGGGGGTTGGCAAAAACATTCAGTACTTC. It encodes CASSTGVGKNIQYF.

V is TRBV27 and J is TRBJ1-6; D is possibly TRBD1 (6 bases). Trimming removed 4 bases from V and 6 bases from J, with 10 bases in between. The CDR3 is 14 residues long. Germline values: CDR1 MNHEY, CDR2 SMNVEV (reference sequence). CDR3 sequence: CASSWAGANSPLHF. In DNA form, the CDR3 reads TGTGCCAGCAGTTGGGCAGGGGCTAATTCACCCCTCCACTTT.

This clone appeared a single time. V usage is TRBV19 and J usage is TRBJ2-2; D unclear. V dropped 4 bases and J dropped 4 bases, with 13 bases sitting between them. From germline, CDR1 is LNHDA and CDR2 SQIVND (reference sequence). This CDR3 comprises 15 residues. CDR3 sequence: CASSTDHSSTGELFF. CDR3 coding DNA: TGTGCCAGTAGTACAGACCATTCTAGCACCGGGGAGCTGTTTTTT. Supplemented by reference TRBV19 and TRBJ2-2, the full variable domain reads DGGITQSPKYLFRKEGQNVTLSCEQNLNHDAMYWYRQDPGQGLRLIYYSQIVNDFQKGDIAEGYSVSREKKESFPLTVTSAQKNPTAFYLCASSTDHSSTGELFFGEGSRLTVL.

The chain links TRBV19 to TRBJ1-1, with 10 bases matching TRBD1. Germline V gene data show CDR1 as LNHDA and CDR2 as SQIVND (reference sequence). The junction had 5 bases not matched to a gene; V was cut back by 6 bases and J by 1 base. This CDR3 contains 15 residues. CDR3 protein: CASSPTGGQNTEAFF. The CDR3 DNA is TGTGCCAGTAGCCCGACAGGGGGCCAGAACACTGAAGCTTTCTTT.

The rearrangement uses TRBV5-5 and TRBJ2-7; 10 bases align to TRBD1. CDR1 and CDR2 from the germline V gene are SGHKS and YYEKEE (reference sequence). Trimming at V came to 5 bases and at J to 1 base, leaving 9 bases not matched to a gene. The CDR3 runs 16 residues. The CDR3 loop reads CASSPSGTGVSYEQYV. The CDR3 DNA sequence: TGTGCCAGCAGTCCTTCCGGGACAGGGGTTTCCTACGAGCAGTACGTC.

This rearrangement joins TRBV11-2 to TRBJ1-2; 8 nucleotides align to TRBD1. This CDR3 region has 17 residues. Germline V gene data show CDR1 as SGHAT and CDR2 as FQNNGV. After removal of 4 bases from V and 6 bases from J, the junction contained 16 bases not matched to a gene. The CDR3 DNA sequence: TGTGCCAGCAGCTCCCTAACCCGTGGACAGGGCTTCCATGGCTACACCTTC. The encoded protein is CASSSLTRGQGFHGYTF.

The chain recombines TRBV12-3 or TRBV12-4 with TRBJ1-2; D is undetermined. The CDR3 covers 13 residues. Trimming cost V 6 bases and J 3 bases, with 11 bases left between them. The CDR3 DNA reads TGTGCCAGCAGCCTCCACAGACACTATGGCTACACCTTC. It specifies CASSLHRHYGYTF.

CDR3 in amino acids: CASSIDRRGTEAFF. CDR3 sequence (DNA): TGTGCCAGTAGTATAGATCGGAGGGGAACTGAAGCTTTCTTT. This rearrangement joins TRBV19 to TRBJ1-1; D possibly corresponds to TRBD1 (5 bases). Trimming pared 0 bases from V and 5 bases from J, leaving 10 bases between. The CDR3 runs 14 residues. Germline V CDR1 and CDR2: LNHDA, SQIVND (reference sequence).

This clone was picked up one time. The rearrangement joins TRBV5-1 to TRBJ2-3; 12 positions match TRBD2. This CDR3 is 16 amino acids long. Germline CDR1 and CDR2: SGHRS and YFSETQ. After removal of 3 bases from V and 4 bases from J, the junction contained 6 bases not matched to a gene. The CDR3 DNA is TGCGCCAGCAGCTCGCCACTAGCGGGAGGTTCAGATACGCAGTATTTT. This encodes CASSSPLAGGSDTQYF.

The chain recombines TRBV6-2 or TRBV6-3 with TRBJ2-1; 7 bases agree with TRBD2. The junction had 1 base not matched to a gene; V was cut back by 5 bases and J by 0 bases. The CDR3 loop spans 14 amino acids. From germline, CDR1 is MNHEY and CDR2 SVGEGT. CDR3 residues: CASSRGSSYNEQFF. The CDR3 region has the DNA TGTGCCAGCAGTCGCGGGAGCTCCTACAATGAGCAGTTCTTC.

J is TRBJ1-1 and V is TRBV25-1; TRBD1 agrees at 8 bases. The CDR3 spans 15 residues. Germline values: CDR1 MGHDK, CDR2 SYGVNS. The trim removed 2 bases at V and 3 bases at J, leaving 5 bases unmatched. The CDR3 DNA is TGTGCCAGCAGTGAAGGACAGGGATGGGACACTGAAGCTTTCTTT. Translated: CASSEGQGWDTEAFF.

V gene TRBV10-3 combines with J gene TRBJ1-1; 7 bases fit TRBD1. CDR1 is ENHRY, CDR2 SYGVKD, per germline. Losses at the gene ends were 0 bases for V and 5 bases for J; bases not matched to a gene: 12. This CDR3 comprises 17 residues. The CDR3 DNA is TGTGCCATCAGTGAGTCGACGGGACAGTGTTTGAGTACTGAAGCTTTCTTT. It translates to CAISESTGQCLSTEAFF.

The chain employs TRBV7-9 and TRBJ1-1; D is unresolved. CDR3 size: 17 residues. Germline CDR1 is SEHNR and CDR2 is FQNEAQ (reference sequence). Trimming cost V 3 bases and J 1 base, with 18 bases left between them. For the CDR3, the DNA is TGTGCCAGCAGCTTCGCGGGAGACGGCGGGTGGAACACTGAAGCTTTCTTT. Protein sequence: CASSFAGDGGWNTEAFF.

This sequence joins TRBV6-1 and TRBJ2-7; 9 bases fit TRBD2. The CDR3 covers 14 residues. Trimming cost V 8 bases and J 6 bases; bases outside gene matches: 11. Per the germline V gene, CDR1 is MNHNS and CDR2 is SASEGT. Here the CDR3 reads CASLSGGISREQYF. As DNA, the CDR3 is TGTGCCAGCTTAAGCGGGGGGATTTCGCGCGAGCAGTACTTC.

The chain employs TRBV15 and TRBJ1-1; 8 bases are a match to TRBD1. CDR1 is LNHNV and CDR2 is YYDKDF in the germline V gene (reference sequence). There are 16 residues in the CDR3. Losses at the gene ends were 1 base for V and 2 bases for J; bases not matched to a gene: 6. The CDR3 region is CATSRARQGHNTEAFF. CDR3 in DNA: TGTGCCACCAGCAGAGCCCGACAGGGGCACAACACTGAAGCTTTCTTT.

CDR3 region: CASSLYAGSTGELFF. In nucleotides, the CDR3 is TGTGCCAGCAGCTTGTATGCAGGGTCCACCGGGGAGCTGTTTTTT. V usage is TRBV5-4 and J usage is TRBJ2-2, with a tentative D call TRBD1 (5 bases). Trimming removed 1 base at V and 4 bases at J, with 11 bases between. The CDR3 loop spans 15 amino acids. Germline loops: CDR1 SGHNT, CDR2 YYREEE (reference sequence).

The J gene is TRBJ2-1, the V gene TRBV3-1 (or the pseudogene TRBV3-2); 7 positions agree with TRBD2. CDR1 and CDR2 from the germline V gene are LGHDT and YNNKEL (reference sequence). The CDR3 is 16 amino acids. The V segment lost 4 bases and the J segment 0 bases; nucleotides outside the gene matches: 6. CDR3 in DNA: TGTGCCAGCAGCCGAACTAGCGTTTCCTCCTACAATGAGCAGTTCTTC. Encoded protein: CASSRTSVSSYNEQFF.

This clone occurred once. This chain links TRBV9 with TRBJ1-1; possibly TRBD1 for D (6 bases). Per the germline V gene, CDR1 is SGDLS and CDR2 is YYNGEE. The ends were cut back, 3 bases at V and 1 base at J, with 10 bases in the middle. This CDR3 region has 14 residues. The CDR3 coding sequence is TGTGCCAGCAGCGCCACGACAGGGAACACTGAAGCTTTCTTT. This encodes CASSATTGNTEAFF.

The chain combines TRBV11-2 with TRBJ2-3, with 10 bases aligning to TRBD2. The CDR3 totals 16 residues. The V gene's germline CDR1 is SGHAT and CDR2 FQNNGV. V shed 2 bases, J shed 1 base, and the junction held 3 bases outside the gene matches. DNA for the CDR3: TGTGCCAGCAGCTTAATGCTAGCGGGAGGCACAGATACGCAGTATTTT. Translation: CASSLMLAGGTDTQYF.